What follows describes a single T cell receptor beta chain. Its antigen is as yet unknown. The data are from a study of shared clonotypes between healthy human individuals. The assay was run at deep level. Assay used: immunoSEQ multiplex PCR; TCRdb lists only in-frame clones, some missing. The sample consists of roughly 2 million clones, approximately 94% of them appearing once. V lost 0 bases and J 2 bases, leaving 10 bases between the germline ends. CDR1 MDHEN and CDR2 SYDVKM come from the germline V gene. The CDR3 covers 15 residues. Findings and caveats of the study: Compared with memory subsets, naive subsets generally had larger estimated richness. A handful of donors shared approximately 5% of their naive CD4 clonotypes.

The chain combines TRBV28 with TRBJ1-2; D is unclear. This TCR derives from a man younger than 35 in good health. The source material was naive CD4+ T cells sorted from blood. Subset meaning: CD45RA+ positively selected. The CDR3: CASSLWTSLNYGYTF. The CDR3 DNA sequence: TGTGCCAGCAGTTTATGGACATCCTTAAACTATGGCTACACCTTC.